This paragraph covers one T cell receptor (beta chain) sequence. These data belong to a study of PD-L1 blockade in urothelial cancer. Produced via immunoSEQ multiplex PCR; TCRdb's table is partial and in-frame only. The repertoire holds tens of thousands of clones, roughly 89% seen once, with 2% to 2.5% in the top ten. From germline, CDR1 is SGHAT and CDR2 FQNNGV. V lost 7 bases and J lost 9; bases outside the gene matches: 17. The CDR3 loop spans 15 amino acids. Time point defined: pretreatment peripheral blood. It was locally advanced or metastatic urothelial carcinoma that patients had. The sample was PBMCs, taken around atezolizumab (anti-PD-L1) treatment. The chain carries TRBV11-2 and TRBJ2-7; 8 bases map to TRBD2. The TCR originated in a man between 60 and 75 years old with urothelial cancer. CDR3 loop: CASTPGAGGAGSQYF. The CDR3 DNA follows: TGTGCCAGCACCCCAGGGGCCGGGGGGGCGGGATCGCAGTACTTC.